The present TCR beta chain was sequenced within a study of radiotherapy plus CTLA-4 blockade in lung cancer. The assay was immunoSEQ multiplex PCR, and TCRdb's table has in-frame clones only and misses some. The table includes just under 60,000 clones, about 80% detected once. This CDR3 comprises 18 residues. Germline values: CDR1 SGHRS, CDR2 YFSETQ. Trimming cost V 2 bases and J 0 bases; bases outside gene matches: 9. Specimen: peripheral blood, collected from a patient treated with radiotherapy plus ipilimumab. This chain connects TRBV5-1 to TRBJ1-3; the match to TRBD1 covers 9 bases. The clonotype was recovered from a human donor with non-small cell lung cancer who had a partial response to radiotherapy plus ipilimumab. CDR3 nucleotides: TGCGCCAGCAGCTTAACGGACAGGGGAGGGTACTCTGGAAACACCATATATTTT. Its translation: CASSLTDRGGYSGNTIYF.